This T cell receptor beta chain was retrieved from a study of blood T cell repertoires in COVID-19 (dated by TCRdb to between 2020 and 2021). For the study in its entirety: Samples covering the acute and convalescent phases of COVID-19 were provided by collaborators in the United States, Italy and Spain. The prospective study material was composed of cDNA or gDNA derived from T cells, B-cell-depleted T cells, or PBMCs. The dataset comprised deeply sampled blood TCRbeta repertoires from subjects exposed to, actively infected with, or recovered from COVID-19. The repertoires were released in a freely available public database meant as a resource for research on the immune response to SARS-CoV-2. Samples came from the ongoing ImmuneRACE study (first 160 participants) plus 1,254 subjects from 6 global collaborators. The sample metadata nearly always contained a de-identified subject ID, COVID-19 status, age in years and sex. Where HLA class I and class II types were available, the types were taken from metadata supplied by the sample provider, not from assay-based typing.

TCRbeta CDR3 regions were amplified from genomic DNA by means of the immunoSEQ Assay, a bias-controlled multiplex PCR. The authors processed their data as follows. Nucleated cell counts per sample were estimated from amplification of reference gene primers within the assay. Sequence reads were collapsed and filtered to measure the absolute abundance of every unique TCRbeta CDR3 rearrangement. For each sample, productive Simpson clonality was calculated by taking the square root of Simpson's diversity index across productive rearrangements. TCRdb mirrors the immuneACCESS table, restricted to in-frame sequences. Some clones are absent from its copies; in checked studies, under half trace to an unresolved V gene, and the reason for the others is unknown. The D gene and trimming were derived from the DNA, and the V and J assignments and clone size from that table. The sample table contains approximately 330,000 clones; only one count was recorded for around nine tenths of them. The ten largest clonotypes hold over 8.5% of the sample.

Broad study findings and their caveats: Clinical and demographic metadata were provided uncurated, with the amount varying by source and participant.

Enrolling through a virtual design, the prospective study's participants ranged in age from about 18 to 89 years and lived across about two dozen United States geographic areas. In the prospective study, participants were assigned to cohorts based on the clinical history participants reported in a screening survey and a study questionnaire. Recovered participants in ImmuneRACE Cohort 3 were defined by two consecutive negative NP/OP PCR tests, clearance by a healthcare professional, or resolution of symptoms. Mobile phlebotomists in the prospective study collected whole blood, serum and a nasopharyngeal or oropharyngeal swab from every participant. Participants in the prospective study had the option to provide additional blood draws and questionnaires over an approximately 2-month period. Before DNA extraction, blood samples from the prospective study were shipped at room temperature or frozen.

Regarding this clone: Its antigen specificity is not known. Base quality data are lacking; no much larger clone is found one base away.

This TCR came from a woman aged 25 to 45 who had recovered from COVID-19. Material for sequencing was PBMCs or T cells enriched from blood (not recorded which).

This receptor has the CDR3 CASSLTRTGSIRGYTF. Here is the DNA: TGTGCCAGCAGCTTGACCCGGACAGGGAGTATCAGGGGCTACACCTTC. The sequence is built from TRBV5-6 and TRBJ1-2; 8 bases in the middle match TRBD1. CDR1 SGHDT and CDR2 YYEEEE were looked up in the germline V gene. Trimmed from V: 1 base; trimmed from J: 8 bases; junction bases lacking a gene match: 13. The CDR3 spans 16 residues, from the cysteine through the phenylalanine. Only the CDR3 DNA stays, 48 bases, in frame from base 1.